This TCR beta chain was observed in a study of response to subunit inactivated influenza vaccine. This CDR3 has 13 residues. With 0 bases removed from V and 3 bases from J, the gap between germline ends came to 9 bases. Looked up from germline, CDR1 is DFQATT and CDR2 is SNEGSKA (reference sequence). One entry per CDR3 protein results from TCRdb running MiXCR on the RT-PCR reads. The data show 750,000 to 850,000 distinct CDR3 sequences, less than 20% seen once. This sequence joins TRBV20-1 and TRBJ2-7; D is possibly TRBD2 (6 bases). The receptor's source is a man aged 45-60 years who received an inactivated influenza vaccine. The material was PBMCs from blood, obtained more than 4 days after vaccination. The CDR3 sequence is CSAREGGIYEQYF. In nucleotides, the CDR3 is TGCAGTGCTAGAGAAGGCGGGATCTACGAGCAGTACTTC.